Below, 17 T cell receptor beta chains from the same sample are listed, as sequenced in a study of cytomegalovirus exposure and HLA in healthy donors (dated by TCRdb to 2017 to 2019). The receptor library was made with the immunoSEQ multiplex PCR assay. The multiplex PCR relied on a mix of 60 forward primers for TCR Vbeta segments and 13 reverse primers for TCR Jbeta segments. In its TCRdb copy, this immuneACCESS table keeps in-frame sequences only and misses some clones. Where compared with another copy, unresolved V genes explain less than half of these, and the others have no known cause. This sample holds 140,000 or so clones; 80% to 90% were observed only once. Together, the top ten hold more than 3.5% of the sample. The sequencing input was PBMCs. The source of these receptors is a woman aged 40 to 55 in good health and CMV-seropositive.

The gene calls are TRBV5-4 and TRBJ1-1, with D unresolved. Trimming left V 0 bases short and J 1 base short, with 7 bases between. This CDR3 has 14 amino acids. In germline, CDR1 is SGHNT, CDR2 YYREEE (reference sequence). This CDR3 is CASSLELQNTEAFF. CDR3 DNA sequence: TGTGCCAGCAGCTTGGAGCTTCAGAACACTGAAGCTTTCTTT.

This clone was seen once. The CDR3 here is CATRGTLNTEAFF. The CDR3 nucleotides are TGTGCCACTAGGGGAACTTTGAACACTGAAGCTTTCTTT. The chain links TRBV7-8 to TRBJ1-1; D is possibly TRBD1 (5 bases). V gave up 10 bases and J gave up 0 bases, with 12 bases separating them. CDR1 is SGHVS and CDR2 is FQNEAQ in the germline V gene. CDR3 length: 13 amino acids.

The J gene is TRBJ2-7, the V gene TRBV5-1; D might be TRBD2 (5 bases). Germline V gene data show CDR1 as SGHRS and CDR2 as YFSETQ. This CDR3 is 13 amino acids long. With 4 bases removed from V and 4 bases from J, the gap between germline ends came to 12 bases. DNA for the CDR3: TGCGCCAGCAGCCCCGGGATGCAATACGAGCAGTACTTC. Its protein is CASSPGMQYEQYF.

The chain is built from TRBV7-3 and TRBJ2-3; 7 bases are shared with TRBD2. The V gene's germline CDR1 is SGHTA and CDR2 FQGTGA. V was pared by 5 bases and J by 4 bases, with 6 bases of the junction left unmatched. The CDR3 runs to 14 residues. The CDR3, as DNA: TGTGCCAGCAGCCCCGGGACTATTGCAGATACGCAGTATTTT. This translates into CASSPGTIADTQYF.

This clone occurred a few times. The chain recombines TRBV2 with TRBJ2-5; D is possibly TRBD2 (6 bases). The germline V and J ends were trimmed by 6 bases and 5 bases, with 19 bases remaining between them. The CDR3 has 15 amino acids. Per the germline V gene, CDR1 is SNHLY and CDR2 is FYNNEI. The CDR3, as DNA: TGTGCCAGCAGACGACCGGGACTGGTAGGGGAGACCCAGTACTTC. Its translation is CASRRPGLVGETQYF. Filled out from reference TRBV2 and TRBJ2-5, the complete variable domain reads EPEVTQTPSHQVTQMGQEVILRCVPISNHLYFYWYRQILGQKVEFLVSFYNNEISEKSEIFDDQFSVERPDGSNFTLKIRSTKLEDSAMYFCASRRPGLVGETQYFGPGTRLLVL.

This rearrangement joins TRBV28 to TRBJ2-7; 7 bases are shared with TRBD2. This CDR3 region has 13 residues. Trimming took 6 bases from V and 2 from J; bases not matched to a gene: 4. Germline V CDR1 and CDR2: MDHEN, SYDVKM. The CDR3 loop is CASRPGTTYEQYF. CDR3 coding DNA: TGTGCCAGCAGACCTGGGACTACCTACGAGCAGTACTTC.

This sequence joins TRBV27 and TRBJ1-5; 10 nucleotides agree with TRBD1. Trimming cost V 5 bases and J 6 bases; bases outside gene matches: 4. The CDR3 runs 14 residues. Germline CDR1 and CDR2: MNHEY and SMNVEV (reference sequence). The CDR3 sequence is CASSPGTGVQPQHF. CDR3 DNA sequence: TGTGCCAGCAGTCCCGGGACAGGGGTTCAGCCCCAGCATTTT.

The chain couples TRBV6-1 to TRBJ2-3, with 8 bases matching TRBD2. The CDR3 contains 15 residues. Germline-derived CDR1 and CDR2 are MNHNS and SASEGT. With 6 bases clipped from V and 2 bases from J, the junction kept 7 bases outside the gene matches. The CDR3 sequence is CASRLGLASTDTQYF. In DNA, the CDR3 is TGTGCCAGCAGACTTGGACTAGCCTCCACAGATACGCAGTATTTT.

The genes are TRBV30 and TRBJ2-1; 9 bases are a match to TRBD1. Germline lookup yields CDR1 GTSNPN and CDR2 SVGIG (reference sequence). V trimming: 4 bases; J trimming: 7 bases; junction bases outside the gene matches: 5. This CDR3 has 13 residues. Here the CDR3 DNA reads TGTGCCTGGAAGTTGACAGGGGGGAATGAGCAGTTCTTC. This sequence encodes CAWKLTGGNEQFF.

This clone showed up just a few times. The chain carries TRBV6-5 and TRBJ2-7; weak D call: TRBD1 (5 bases). Trimming removed 3 bases from V and 3 bases from J, with 9 bases in between. From germline, CDR1 is MNHEY and CDR2 SVGAGI. The CDR3 extends over 13 amino acids. CDR3 sequence: CASSYRQGYEQYF. CDR3 DNA: TGTGCCAGCAGTTATCGGCAGGGCTACGAGCAGTACTTC.

The gene calls are TRBV11-2 and TRBJ2-1; 8 positions agree with TRBD1. CDR1 and CDR2 from the germline V gene are SGHAT and FQNNGV. This CDR3 has 15 residues. V lost 5 bases and J lost 4; bases outside the gene matches: 7. CDR3 bases: TGTGCCAGCAGCCGAGGACAGGGCCGTTACAATGAGCAGTTCTTC. Amino acids: CASSRGQGRYNEQFF.

The V and J genes are TRBV9 and TRBJ2-1; 9 bases are shared with TRBD2. The ends lost 3 bases at V and 5 bases at J; junction bases unmatched: 12. Germline assignment: CDR1 SGDLS and CDR2 YYNGEE. The CDR3 loop spans 17 amino acids. CDR3 nucleotides: TGTGCCAGCAGCGAGGGGGTGGCGGGAGGGGAAGACAATGAGCAGTTCTTC. This translates into CASSEGVAGGEDNEQFF.

The chain combines TRBV5-4 with TRBJ2-7; possible D gene TRBD2, 6 bases. The germline gives CDR1 SGHNT, CDR2 YYREEE (reference sequence). Deletions cut 4 bases from V and 3 bases from J, with 14 bases between. The CDR3 has 14 amino acids. CDR3 coding DNA: TGTGCCAGCAGCCGAGGGACGGGGGACTACGAGCAGTACTTC. Encoded protein: CASSRGTGDYEQYF.

V and J are TRBV18 and TRBJ1-6; TRBD1 agrees at 8 bases. The CDR3 spans 15 residues. CDR1 is KGHSH, CDR2 LQKENI, per germline. The V and J ends lost 6 bases and 9 bases, in that order; junction bases with no gene match: 10. The CDR3 loop is CASSRTTGEGSPLHF. The CDR3 region has the DNA TGTGCCAGCTCCCGAACGACAGGGGAAGGTTCACCCCTCCACTTT.

Details on this clone: Other DNA sequences within the sample encode an identical CDR3. The chain combines TRBV28 with TRBJ2-7, with D perhaps TRBD1 (6 bases). Germline V gene data show CDR1 as MDHEN and CDR2 as SYDVKM. The CDR3 is made up of 13 amino acids. With 11 bases removed from V and 1 base from J, the gap between germline ends came to 15 bases. The CDR3 DNA follows: TGTGCCCATTCCAGGGGTCAGTCCTACGAGCAGTACTTC. It specifies CAHSRGQSYEQYF.

DNA for the CDR3: TGTGCTAGTGGTCCCTCTGCGGCCGAAGCTTTCTTT. Translating it yields CASGPSAAEAFF. The chain uses TRBV12-5 and TRBJ1-1; D not resolved. Germline V gene data show CDR1 as LGHNT and CDR2 as FRNRAP. The ends were cut back, 5 bases at V and 8 bases at J, with 12 bases in the middle. CDR3 length: 12 amino acids.

This chain uses TRBV29-1 with TRBJ1-1; D might be TRBD1 (5 bases). Germline V gene lookup returns CDR1 SQVTM and CDR2 ANQGSEA. Deletions cut 7 bases from V and 5 bases from J, with 17 bases between. The CDR3 has 13 residues. The CDR3 nucleotides read TGCAGCGGGTCCCGGGGGGGATGGACTGAAGCTTTCTTT. Translating gives CSGSRGGWTEAFF. Full variable domain (rest looked up from reference TRBV29-1 and TRBJ1-1): SAVISQKPSRDICQRGTSLTIQCQVDSQVTMMFWYRQQPGQSLTLIATANQGSEATYESGFVIDKFPISRPNLTFSTLTVSNMSPEDSSIYLCSGSRGGWTEAFFGQGTRLTVV.